Given below is one T cell receptor (beta chain) in context. Its antigen remains unidentified. The sample is drawn from a study of T cell responses to AZD1222 COVID-19 vaccine. Overall study results and limits: Clonal diversity was possibly underestimated, and the donors were mostly white British, with more females. No repertoire was sampled before or during the peak T cell response, only after it.

Trimming removed 1 base at V and 2 bases at J, with 12 bases between. CDR1 is KGHSY, CDR2 FQNENV, per germline. The CDR3 has 16 residues. Generated by immunoSEQ multiplex PCR, the TCRdb table keeps only in-frame clones and is missing some. This table has some 130,000 clones, approximately 86% appearing once. This clonotype was sampled from an adult in good health. The J gene is TRBJ1-5, the V gene TRBV16; no clear D gene. Sequencing was performed on peripheral blood, taken on day 0 of AZD1222 vaccination. CDR3 protein: CASSQFEVRGNQPQHF. In nucleotides, the CDR3 is TGTGCCAGCAGCCAATTCGAGGTTAGGGGCAATCAGCCCCAGCATTTT. Supplemented by reference TRBV16 and TRBJ1-5, the full variable domain reads GEEVAQTPKHLVRGEGQKAKLYCAPIKGHSYVFWYQQVLKNEFKFLISFQNENVFDETGMPKERFSAKCLPNSPCSLEIQATKLEDSAVYFCASSQFEVRGNQPQHFGDGTRLSIL.